The sequence of this T cell receptor (beta chain) was determined in a study of T cells of healthy individuals. The V gene lost 4 bases and the J gene lost 15 bases, with 17 bases spanning the gap. This CDR3 region has 13 residues. Germline V CDR1 and CDR2: SGHRS, YFSETQ. Via MiXCR, TCRdb re-called the 5' RACE reads, giving one row per CDR3 protein. Found here are more than 60,000 distinct CDR3 sequences, 15% to 20% of them singletons; the top ten hold approximately 4.8%. The chain has TRBV5-1 and TRBJ2-6; D is possibly TRBD1 (5 bases). This TCR was recovered from a human donor in good health. For the CDR3, the DNA is TGCGCCAGCAGCCTAGACAGCGTCCCCGACCTGACTTTC. Protein product: CASSLDSVPDLTF.